This paragraph reports one T cell receptor beta chain. Only one count was recorded for this clone. The antigen it recognizes is unknown. One base away there is no much larger clone; base qualities are not given. The same CDR3 also results from other DNA sequences found in this sample. The V and J ends are trimmed by 4 bases and 4 bases, leaving 8 bases between them. According to the germline V gene, CDR1 reads SNHLY and CDR2 reads FYNNEI. Including the terminal cysteine and phenylalanine, the CDR3 comprises 12 residues. Here the CDR3 DNA is all that survives: 36 bases in frame from base 1. Each collaborating institution followed its own protocols to collect whole blood in K2EDTA tubes. For TCRbeta analysis, collaborator samples were shipped as frozen whole blood, as isolated PBMCs, or as DNA extracted from either sample type. The data were obtained in a study of blood T cell repertoires in COVID-19 (TCRdb year 2020). Background on the whole study: Samples covering the acute and convalescent phases of COVID-19 were provided by collaborators in the United States, Italy and Spain. The material from the prospective study consisted of cDNA or gDNA derived from T cells, B-cell-depleted T cells, or PBMCs. Deeply sampled blood TCRbeta repertoires from subjects exposed to, actively infected with, or recovered from COVID-19 were included in the dataset. A freely available public database, intended as a resource for researchers studying the immune response to SARS-CoV-2, is where the repertoires were released. Samples were obtained from the ongoing ImmuneRACE study (first 160 participants) and from some 1,300 subjects provided by 6 global collaborators. The sample metadata nearly always contained a de-identified subject ID, COVID-19 status, age in years and sex. HLA class I and class II types, where available, came from metadata supplied by the sample provider rather than from assay-based typing.

What the work shows at the level of the full study, not this receptor alone: How much clinical and demographic metadata was included differed by source and by participant, and the metadata was provided uncurated.

TCRbeta CDR3 regions were amplified from genomic DNA by means of the immunoSEQ Assay, a bias-controlled multiplex PCR. The source study handled its data this way. Nucleated cell counts per sample were estimated from amplification of reference gene primers within the assay. Sequence reads were collapsed and filtered to measure the absolute abundance of every unique TCRbeta CDR3 rearrangement. For each sample, productive Simpson clonality was calculated as the square root of Simpson's diversity index across productive rearrangements. TCRdb limited this immuneACCESS table to in-frame rearrangements with V and J called. A share of clones is missing; checked studies link under half to unresolved V genes, and the rest is unexplained. V, J and clone size derive from that table, while D and trimming were established from the DNA sequence. This sample is represented by hundreds of thousands of clones; roughly 82% of them were singletons. 4.5% to 6% of the sample is taken by the ten largest.

Sequences were obtained from peripheral blood. The TCR was taken from a woman of 80 years or more with active or convalescent COVID-19. The rearranged chain carries TRBV2 and TRBJ2-7, with TRBD2 tentatively as D gene (6 bases match). The DNA is TGTGCCAGCAGTGTCGGGGGTTACGAGCAGTACTTC. Translated, it gives CASSVGGYEQYF.